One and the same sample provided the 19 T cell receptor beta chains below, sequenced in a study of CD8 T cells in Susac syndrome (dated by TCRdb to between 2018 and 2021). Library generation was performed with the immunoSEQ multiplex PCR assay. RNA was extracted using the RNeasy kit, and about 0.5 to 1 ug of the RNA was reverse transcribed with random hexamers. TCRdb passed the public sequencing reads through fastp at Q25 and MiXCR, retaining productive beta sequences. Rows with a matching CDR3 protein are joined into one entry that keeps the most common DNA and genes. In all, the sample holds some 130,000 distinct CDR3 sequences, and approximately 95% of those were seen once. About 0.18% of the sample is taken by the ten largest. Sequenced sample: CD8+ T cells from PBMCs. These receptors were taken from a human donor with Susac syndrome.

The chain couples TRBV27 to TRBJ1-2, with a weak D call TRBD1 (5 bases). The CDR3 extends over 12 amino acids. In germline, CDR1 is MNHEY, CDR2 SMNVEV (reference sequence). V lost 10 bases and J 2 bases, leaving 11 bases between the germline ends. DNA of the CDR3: TGTGCCACCGGCCGGGGGAACTATGGCTACACCTTC. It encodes CATGRGNYGYTF.

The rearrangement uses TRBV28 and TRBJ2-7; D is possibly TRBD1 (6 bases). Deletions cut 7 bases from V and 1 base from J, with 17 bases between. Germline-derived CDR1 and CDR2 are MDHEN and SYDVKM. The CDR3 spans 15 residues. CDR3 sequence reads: CASIAPGTPSYEQYF. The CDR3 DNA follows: TGTGCCAGCATCGCCCCCGGGACACCTTCCTACGAGCAGTACTTC.

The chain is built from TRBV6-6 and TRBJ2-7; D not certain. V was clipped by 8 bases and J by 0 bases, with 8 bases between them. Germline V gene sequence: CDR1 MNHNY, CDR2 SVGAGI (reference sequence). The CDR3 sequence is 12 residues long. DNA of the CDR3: TGTGCCAGCCTGGCGGACTCCTACGAGCAGTACTTC. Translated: CASLADSYEQYF.

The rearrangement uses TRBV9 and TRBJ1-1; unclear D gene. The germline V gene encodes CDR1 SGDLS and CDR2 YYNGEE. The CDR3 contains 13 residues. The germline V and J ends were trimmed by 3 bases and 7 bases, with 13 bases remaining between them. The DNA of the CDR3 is TGTGCCAGCAGCGACGGAGGTTCGGGTGAAGCTTTCTTT. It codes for CASSDGGSGEAFF.

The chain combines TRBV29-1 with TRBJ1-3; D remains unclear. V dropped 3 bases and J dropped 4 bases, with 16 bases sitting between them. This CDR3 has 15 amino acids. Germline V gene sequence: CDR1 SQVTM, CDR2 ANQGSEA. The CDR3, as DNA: TGCAGCGTTGACCGCATCACTGCGAACGGAAACACCATATATTTT. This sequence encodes CSVDRITANGNTIYF.

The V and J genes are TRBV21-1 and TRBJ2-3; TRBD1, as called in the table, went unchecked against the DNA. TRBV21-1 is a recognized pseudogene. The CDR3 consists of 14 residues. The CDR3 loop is CASRGTGSTDTQYF. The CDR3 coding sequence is TGTGCCAGCAGGGGGACAGGGAGTACAGATACGCAGTATTTT.

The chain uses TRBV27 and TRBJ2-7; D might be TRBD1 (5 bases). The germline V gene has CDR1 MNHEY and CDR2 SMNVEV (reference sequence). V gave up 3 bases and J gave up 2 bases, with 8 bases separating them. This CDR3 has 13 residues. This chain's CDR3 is CASSFGAPYEQYF. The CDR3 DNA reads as TGTGCCAGCAGTTTTGGGGCTCCCTACGAGCAGTACTTC.

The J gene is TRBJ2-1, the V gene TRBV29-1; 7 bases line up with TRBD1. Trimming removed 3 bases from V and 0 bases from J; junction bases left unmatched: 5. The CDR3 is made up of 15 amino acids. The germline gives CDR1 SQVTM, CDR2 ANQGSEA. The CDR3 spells CSVETGQSSYNEQFF. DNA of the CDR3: TGCAGCGTTGAGACAGGGCAAAGCTCCTACAATGAGCAGTTCTTC.

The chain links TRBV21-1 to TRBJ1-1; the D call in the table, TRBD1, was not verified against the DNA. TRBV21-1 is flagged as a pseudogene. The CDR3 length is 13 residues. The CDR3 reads CASSSRPTGAAFF. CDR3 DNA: TGTGCCAGCAGCTCTCGCCCGACAGGGGCAGCTTTCTTT.

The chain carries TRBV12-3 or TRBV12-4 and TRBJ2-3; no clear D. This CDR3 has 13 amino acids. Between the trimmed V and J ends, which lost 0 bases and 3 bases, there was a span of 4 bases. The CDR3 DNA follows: TGTGCCAGCAGTTTAGCTTGGACAGATACGCAGTATTTT. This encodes CASSLAWTDTQYF.

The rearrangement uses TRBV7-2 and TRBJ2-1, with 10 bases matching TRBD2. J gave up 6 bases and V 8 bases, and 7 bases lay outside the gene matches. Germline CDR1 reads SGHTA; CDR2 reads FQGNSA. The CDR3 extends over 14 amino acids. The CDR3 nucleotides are TGTGCCAGCCTGGAACTAGCGGGATTCAATGAGCAGTTCTTC. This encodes CASLELAGFNEQFF.

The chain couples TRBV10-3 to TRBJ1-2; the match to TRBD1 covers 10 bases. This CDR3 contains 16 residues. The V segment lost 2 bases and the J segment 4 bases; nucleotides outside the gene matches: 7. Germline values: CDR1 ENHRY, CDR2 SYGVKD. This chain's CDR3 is CAISEQDRGTFYGYTF. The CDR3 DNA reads TGTGCCATCAGTGAGCAGGACAGGGGGACCTTCTATGGCTACACCTTC.

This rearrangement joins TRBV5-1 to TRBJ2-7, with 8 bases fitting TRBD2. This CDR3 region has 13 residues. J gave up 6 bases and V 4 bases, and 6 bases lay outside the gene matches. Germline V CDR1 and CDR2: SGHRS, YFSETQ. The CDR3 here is CASSPGGGIEQYF. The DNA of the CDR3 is TGCGCCAGCAGCCCGGGGGGGGGAATCGAGCAGTACTTC. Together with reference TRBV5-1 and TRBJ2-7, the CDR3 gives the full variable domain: KAGVTQTPRYLIKTRGQQVTLSCSPISGHRSVSWYQQTPGQGLQFLFEYFSETQRNKGNFPGRFSGRQFSNSRSEMNVSTLELGDSALYLCASSPGGGIEQYFGPGTRLTVT.

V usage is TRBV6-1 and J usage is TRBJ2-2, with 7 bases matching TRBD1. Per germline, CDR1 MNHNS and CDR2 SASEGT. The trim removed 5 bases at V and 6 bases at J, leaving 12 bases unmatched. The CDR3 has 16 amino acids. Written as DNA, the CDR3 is TGTGCCAGCAGTACACACGACAGGGTTATCTCCGGGGAGCTGTTTTTT. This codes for CASSTHDRVISGELFF.

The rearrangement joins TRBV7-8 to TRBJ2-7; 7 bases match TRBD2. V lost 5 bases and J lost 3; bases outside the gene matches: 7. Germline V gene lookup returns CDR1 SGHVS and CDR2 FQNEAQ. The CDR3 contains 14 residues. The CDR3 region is CASSPQGLFYEQYF. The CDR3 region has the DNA TGTGCCAGCAGCCCCCAGGGACTATTCTACGAGCAGTACTTC. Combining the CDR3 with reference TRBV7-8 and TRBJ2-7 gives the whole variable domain GAGVSQSPRYKVAKRGQDVALRCDPISGHVSLFWYQQALGQGPEFLTYFQNEAQLDKSGLPSDRFFAERPEGSVSTLKIQRTQQEDSAVYLCASSPQGLFYEQYFGPGTRLTVT.

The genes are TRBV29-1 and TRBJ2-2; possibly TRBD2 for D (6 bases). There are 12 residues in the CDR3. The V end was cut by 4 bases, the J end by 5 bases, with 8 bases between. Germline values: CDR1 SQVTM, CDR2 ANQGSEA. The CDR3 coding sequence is TGCAGCGTTGCTCTAGCGACCGGGGAGCTGTTTTTT. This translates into CSVALATGELFF.

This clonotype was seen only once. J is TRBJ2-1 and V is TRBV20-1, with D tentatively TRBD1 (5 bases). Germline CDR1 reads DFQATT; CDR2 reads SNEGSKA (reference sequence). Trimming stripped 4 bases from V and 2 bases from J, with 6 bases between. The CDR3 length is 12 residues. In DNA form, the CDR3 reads TGCAGTGCTAAGGGGCCCTACAATGAGCAGTTCTTC. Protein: CSAKGPYNEQFF.

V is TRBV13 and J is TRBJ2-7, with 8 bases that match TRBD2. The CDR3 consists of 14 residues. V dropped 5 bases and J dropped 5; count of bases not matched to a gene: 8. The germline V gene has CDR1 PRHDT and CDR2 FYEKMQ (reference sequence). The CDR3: CASSIWGLEDEQYF. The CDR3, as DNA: TGTGCCAGCAGCATCTGGGGACTAGAAGACGAGCAGTACTTC.

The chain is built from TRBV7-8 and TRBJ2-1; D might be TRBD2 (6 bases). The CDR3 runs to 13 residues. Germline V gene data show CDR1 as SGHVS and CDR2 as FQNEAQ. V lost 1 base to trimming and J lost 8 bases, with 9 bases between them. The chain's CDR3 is CASSLGRDYEQFF. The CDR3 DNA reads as TGTGCCAGCAGCTTAGGCAGGGACTATGAGCAGTTCTTC.